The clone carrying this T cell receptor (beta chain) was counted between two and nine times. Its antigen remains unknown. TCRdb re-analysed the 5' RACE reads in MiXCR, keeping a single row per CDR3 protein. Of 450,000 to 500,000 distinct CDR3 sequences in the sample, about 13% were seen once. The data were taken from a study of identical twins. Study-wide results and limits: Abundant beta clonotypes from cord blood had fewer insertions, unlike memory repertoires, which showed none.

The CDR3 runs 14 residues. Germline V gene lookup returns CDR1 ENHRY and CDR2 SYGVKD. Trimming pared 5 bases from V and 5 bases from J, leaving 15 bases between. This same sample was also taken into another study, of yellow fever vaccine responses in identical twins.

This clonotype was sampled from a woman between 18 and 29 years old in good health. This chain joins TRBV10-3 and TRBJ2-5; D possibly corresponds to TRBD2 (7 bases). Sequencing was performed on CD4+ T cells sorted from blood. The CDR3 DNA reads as TGTGCCATCAGTCGGGGGGCTAGTTACGAGACCCAGTACTTC. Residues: CAISRGASYETQYF.